These 32 T cell receptor beta chains originate from one sample sequenced in a study of identical twins. TCRdb itself ran the 5' RACE reads through MiXCR, one entry per CDR3 protein. The sample records 1.5 million to 2 million distinct CDR3 sequences, under 35% being singletons. The specimen sequenced was cord blood. These receptors were obtained from a newborn girl in good health.

CDR3 in amino acids: CASRSGTAGEKLFF. The CDR3, as DNA: TGTGCCAGCAGATCCGGGACAGCGGGAGAAAAACTGTTTTTT. The rearrangement joins TRBV2 to TRBJ1-4; TRBD1 matches at 7 bases. CDR3 length: 14 amino acids. CDR1 and CDR2 from the germline V gene are SNHLY and FYNNEI. V gave up 6 bases and J gave up 8 bases; unmatched junction bases: 9.

A remark on this clonotype: At one of its ends the junction is not consistent with the germline gene, which may arise from a read error. The chain uses TRBV4-2 and TRBJ2-1; TRBD1 might be the D (6 bases). The CDR3 is made up of 17 amino acids. From germline, CDR1 is LGHNA and CDR2 YNFKEQ. The CDR3 loop reads CASSQSAGRGSYNERFF. The CDR3 DNA reads TGTGCCAGCAGCCAGAGCGCGGGCAGGGGCTCCTACAATGAGCGGTTCTTC.

In this sample, this clonotype turned up many times. The V gene is TRBV25-1, the J gene TRBJ1-4; 7 nucleotides match TRBD1. The CDR3 is 13 amino acids. The J segment lost 7 bases and the V segment lost 6 bases, leaving 5 bases of the junction unmatched. Germline CDR1 reads MGHDK; CDR2 reads SYGVNS. The CDR3 sequence is CASSPGTAEKLFF. The CDR3 DNA reads as TGTGCCAGCAGCCCCGGGACAGCTGAAAAACTGTTTTTT.

This clonotype was seen a few times. A read error is possible here, since a much larger clone lies one base away. V and J are TRBV29-1 and TRBJ2-1; 10 bases agree with TRBD2. The J call could be wrong; TRBJ2-7 is a better fit for the DNA end. Germline V gene data show CDR1 as SQVTM and CDR2 as ANQGSEA. CDR3 length equals 14 residues. DNA of the CDR3: TGCAGCGACCTGAGCGGGGGGGCATACAATGAGCAGTACTTC. Encoded protein: CSDLSGGAYNEQYF.

As regards this clonotype: The junction departs from the called germline gene at one end, perhaps through a read error. J is TRBJ2-3 and V is TRBV5-1, with a tentative D call TRBD2 (5 bases). The CDR3 has 13 residues. Germline lookup yields CDR1 SGHRS and CDR2 YFSETQ. The CDR3 is CASKPASTDTRYF. Written as DNA, the CDR3 is TGCGCCAGCAAGCCAGCTAGCACAGATACGCGGTATTTT.

This clonotype was picked up a small number of times. An end of the junction does not agree with germline; a read error may underlie this. CDR3 sequence: CASKRGQVNTGELFF. CDR3 coding DNA: TGTGCAAGCAAAAGGGGACAGGTGAACACCGGGGAGCTGTTTTTT. The gene calls are TRBV9 and TRBJ2-2; 8 nucleotides line up with TRBD1. There are 15 residues in the CDR3. Germline V CDR1 and CDR2: SGDLS, YYNGEE.

The chain carries TRBV6-6 and TRBJ1-1; D uncertain. Deletions cut 0 bases from V and 10 bases from J, with 12 bases between. Germline V gene data show CDR1 as MNHNY and CDR2 as SVGAGI (reference sequence). The CDR3 consists of 13 residues. The CDR3 nucleotides are TGTGCCAGCAGTTACTCGATGACGAGCTTAGCTTTCTTT. Amino acids: CASSYSMTSLAFF.

This rearrangement joins TRBV10-3 to TRBJ2-1; tentative D call: TRBD1 (5 bases). Germline CDR1 ENHRY, CDR2 SYGVKD. V lost 6 bases and J lost 4, with 16 bases in between. The CDR3 length is 15 residues. This CDR3 reads CAIRPLEGAYNEQFF. In nucleotides, the CDR3 is TGTGCCATCAGGCCCCTAGAAGGGGCTTACAATGAGCAGTTCTTC.

The genes are TRBV21-1 and TRBJ2-1; the table's TRBD2 call for D was not verified on the DNA. TRBV21-1 has pseudogene status. The CDR3 loop spans 15 amino acids. The CDR3 DNA is TGTGCCAGCAGCACATCGGGACTAGCCGACAATGAGCAGTTCTTC. This gives the protein CASSTSGLADNEQFF.

The CDR3 DNA reads TGTGCCACCAGTGAGTCCGGGACAGGTTCCTACAATGAGCAGTTCTTC. Translated: CATSESGTGSYNEQFF. This sequence joins TRBV24-1 and TRBJ2-1; TRBD1 matches at 8 bases. CDR3 length: 16 residues. Germline V gene sequence: CDR1 KGHDR, CDR2 SFDVKD. The V gene end was trimmed by 4 bases and the J gene end by 1 base; junction bases not matched to a gene: 5.

This chain joins TRBV7-9 and TRBJ1-6, with 7 positions matching TRBD1. In germline, CDR1 is SEHNR, CDR2 FQNEAQ (reference sequence). J gave up 6 bases and V 6 bases, and 11 bases lay outside the gene matches. The CDR3 is made up of 16 amino acids. CDR3 in DNA: TGTGCCAGCAGTAGGACAGGCCCTTTACTTAATTCACCCCTCCACTTT. It is translated as CASSRTGPLLNSPLHF.

V usage is TRBV25-1 and J usage is TRBJ2-1; D perhaps matches TRBD2 (5 bases). The J call may not be correct, given that the DNA end is closer to TRBJ2-7. The CDR3 spans 14 residues. From germline, CDR1 is MGHDK and CDR2 SYGVNS. This chain's CDR3 is CATSSGSSYNEQYF. The CDR3 coding sequence is TGTGCCACCTCAAGTGGGAGCTCCTACAATGAGCAGTACTTC.

The chain couples TRBV20-1 to TRBJ2-1; D is uncertain. This CDR3 comprises 12 residues. The germline CDR1 and CDR2 sequences are DFQATT and SNEGSKA (reference sequence). The ends were cut back, 2 bases at V and 12 bases at J, with 14 bases in the middle. The CDR3 protein is CSARPHGVGQFF. In nucleotides, the CDR3 is TGCAGTGCTAGACCCCACGGAGTTGGGCAGTTCTTC.

The gene calls are TRBV18 and TRBJ1-1, with D possibly matching TRBD1 (5 bases). Germline V gives CDR1 KGHSH, CDR2 LQKENI. CDR3 length: 15 amino acids. The V end lost 1 base, the J end lost 0 bases, and 9 bases lay between the germline ends. CDR3 coding DNA: TGTGCCAGCTCACCACTTGGACACCTGAACACTGAAGCTTTCTTT. Encoded protein: CASSPLGHLNTEAFF. The full variable domain, its missing parts supplied by reference TRBV18 and TRBJ1-1, is NAGVMQNPRHLVRRRGQEARLRCSPMKGHSHVYWYRQLPEEGLKFMVYLQKENIIDESGMPKERFSAEFPKEGPSILRIQQVVRGDSAAYFCASSPLGHLNTEAFFGQGTRLTVV.

Concerning this clonotype: One junction end does not reproduce the germline sequence, and a read error may be involved. The rearrangement links TRBV9 to TRBJ2-3; tentatively, D is TRBD2 (5 bases). In germline, CDR1 is SGDLS, CDR2 YYNGEE. The CDR3 covers 14 residues. The CDR3 is CASSAQASTDAQYF. The CDR3 DNA reads TGTGCCAGCAGCGCTCAGGCTAGCACAGATGCGCAGTATTTT.

V usage is TRBV5-1 and J usage is TRBJ1-5; TRBD1 matches at 10 bases. The germline V gene encodes CDR1 SGHRS and CDR2 YFSETQ. V dropped 7 bases and J dropped 2; count of bases not matched to a gene: 6. This CDR3 has 15 residues. The CDR3 nucleotides are TGCGCCAGCGGCCCCGGGACAGGGGGCAATCAGCCCCAGCATTTT. It codes for CASGPGTGGNQPQHF. Using reference TRBV5-1 and TRBJ1-5 for the parts outside the CDR3, the full variable domain is KAGVTQTPRYLIKTRGQQVTLSCSPISGHRSVSWYQQTPGQGLQFLFEYFSETQRNKGNFPGRFSGRQFSNSRSEMNVSTLELGDSALYLCASGPGTGGNQPQHFGDGTRLSIL.

This sequence joins TRBV12-3 or TRBV12-4 and TRBJ1-5; D not resolved. With 3 bases removed from V and 0 bases from J, the gap between germline ends came to 12 bases. This CDR3 is 16 amino acids long. The CDR3 reads CASSFGTTGSNQPQHF. CDR3 bases: TGTGCCAGCAGTTTCGGTACTACGGGTAGCAATCAGCCCCAGCATTTT.

J is TRBJ1-5 and V is TRBV20-1; 12 nucleotides align to TRBD1. The V gene end was trimmed by 1 base and the J gene end by 4 bases; junction bases not matched to a gene: 5. Per germline, CDR1 DFQATT and CDR2 SNEGSKA (reference sequence). The CDR3 extends over 16 amino acids. The CDR3 nucleotides read TGCAGTGCTAGAGTAGGGGACAGGGGGCGAAATCAGCCCCAGCATTTT. It encodes CSARVGDRGRNQPQHF.

This clonotype was picked up a small number of times. The rearrangement joins TRBV21-1 to TRBJ1-6. TRBV21-1 constitutes a pseudogene. The CDR3 extends over 11 amino acids. CDR3 DNA sequence: TGTGCCAGCAGCAAAGTCGACGTACTCCACTTT. Translated: CASSKVDVLHF.

This clonotype appeared a few times. The chain employs TRBV28 and TRBJ2-5; perhaps TRBD1 as D (7 bases). The J call is in doubt because the DNA end fits TRBJ2-7 better. The CDR3 has 15 residues. The germline V gene has CDR1 MDHEN and CDR2 SYDVKM. The CDR3: CASSLPGGSRYEQYF. The CDR3 nucleotides read TGTGCCAGCAGTTTACCAGGGGGGAGTCGGTACGAGCAGTACTTC.

This clonotype was counted a single time. The chain links TRBV5-1 to TRBJ1-1; D gene uncertain. Germline V gene lookup returns CDR1 SGHRS and CDR2 YFSETQ. Trimming left V 0 bases short and J 2 bases short, with 14 bases between. The CDR3 length is 16 residues. The CDR3 DNA reads TGCGCCAGCAGCTTGGTCTCCAAGAGAGTCAACACTGAAGCTTTCTTT. Translated: CASSLVSKRVNTEAFF.

This chain uses TRBV12-3 or TRBV12-4 with TRBJ2-5; 10 bases line up with TRBD1. The CDR3 totals 13 residues. The V segment lost 8 bases and the J segment 7 bases; nucleotides outside the gene matches: 7. The CDR3 sequence: CASLLDRGGTQYF. In nucleotides, the CDR3 is TGTGCCAGCCTACTGGACAGGGGGGGGACCCAGTACTTC.

The V gene is TRBV9, the J gene TRBJ2-3, with D possibly being TRBD2 (5 bases). The CDR3 has 16 amino acids. Trimming took 3 bases from V and 0 from J, leaving 14 bases between them. Germline V lookup: CDR1 SGDLS, CDR2 YYNGEE. The DNA of the CDR3 is TGTGCCAGCAGCGCTCTTCGTCGGGGTAGCACAGATACGCAGTATTTT. Translating it yields CASSALRRGSTDTQYF.

This chain joins TRBV30 and TRBJ2-4; 7 positions agree with TRBD1. The CDR3 has 16 amino acids. Trimming cost V 1 base and J 7 bases; bases outside gene matches: 13. From germline, CDR1 is GTSNPN and CDR2 SVGIG (reference sequence). The CDR3: CAWSAYIRGSNNIQYF. DNA of the CDR3: TGTGCCTGGAGTGCCTACATCAGGGGGTCGAATAACATTCAGTACTTC. The full variable domain, with the rest looked up from reference TRBV30 and TRBJ2-4, is SQTIHQWPATLVQPVGSPLSLECTVEGTSNPNLYWYRQAAGRGLQLLFYSVGIGQISSEVPQNLSASRPQDRQFILSSKKLLLSDSGFYLCAWSAYIRGSNNIQYFGAGTRLSVL.

This clonotype has more than one count but fewer than ten. The chain joins TRBV9 to TRBJ2-7; TRBD2 might be the D (5 bases). The CDR3 has 14 amino acids. From germline, CDR1 is SGDLS and CDR2 YYNGEE. Trimming removed 0 bases at V and 7 bases at J, with 14 bases between. CDR3 loop: CASSVGRTTGEQYF. The CDR3, as DNA: TGTGCCAGCAGCGTAGGCCGTACCACGGGGGAGCAGTACTTC.

V is TRBV7-9 and J is TRBJ2-1; the match to TRBD2 covers 7 bases. This CDR3 region has 13 residues. The germline CDR1 and CDR2 sequences are SEHNR and FQNEAQ (reference sequence). V shed 5 bases, J shed 6 bases, and the junction held 4 bases outside the gene matches. CDR3 loop: CASSTRLANEQFF. The CDR3, as DNA: TGTGCCAGCAGCACCAGACTAGCCAATGAGCAGTTCTTC.

V is TRBV12-3 or TRBV12-4 and J is TRBJ2-5, with 7 bases fitting TRBD1. The CDR3 totals 14 residues. V gave up 3 bases and J gave up 11 bases; unmatched junction bases: 12. The CDR3: CASSFGRGFVEQYF. CDR3 DNA sequence: TGTGCCAGCAGTTTCGGCAGGGGGTTTGTTGAGCAGTACTTC.

This clonotype was recorded a few times. This rearrangement joins TRBV27 to TRBJ1-4; TRBD1 aligns across 7 bases. The CDR3 contains 14 residues. J gave up 8 bases and V 3 bases, and 6 bases lay outside the gene matches. Germline CDR1 reads MNHEY; CDR2 reads SMNVEV (reference sequence). This CDR3 is CASSLLQTGEKLFF. The CDR3 bases are TGTGCCAGCAGTTTGCTCCAGACAGGGGAAAAACTGTTTTTT.

This clonotype has just a few counts. The chain joins TRBV7-9 to TRBJ2-5; 8 bases are shared with TRBD1. The CDR3 runs to 15 residues. Germline CDR1 and CDR2: SEHNR and FQNEAQ (reference sequence). The trim removed 0 bases at V and 4 bases at J, leaving 4 bases unmatched. As DNA, the CDR3 is TGTGCCAGCAGCTTAGCACAGGGGGACTTAGAGACCCAGTACTTC. It translates to CASSLAQGDLETQYF.

This sequence joins TRBV29-1 and TRBJ2-1, with 7 bases aligning to TRBD2. Germline CDR1 and CDR2: SQVTM and ANQGSEA. The junction had 4 bases not matched to a gene; V was cut back by 4 bases and J by 7 bases. The CDR3 spans 12 residues. CDR3 protein: CSVAGAGNEQFF. CDR3 nucleotide sequence: TGCAGCGTTGCGGGAGCGGGGAATGAGCAGTTCTTC.

The table lists this clonotype with many counts. V and J are TRBV6-6 and TRBJ1-5; no reliable D call. Trimming removed 9 bases at V and 0 bases at J, with 9 bases between. The CDR3 contains 13 residues. The germline V gene has CDR1 MNHNY and CDR2 SVGAGI (reference sequence). The CDR3 region is CARRADSNQPQHF. The DNA of the CDR3 is TGTGCCAGACGGGCCGATAGCAATCAGCCCCAGCATTTT.

Comment on this clonotype: Germline and junction disagree at one end, which may indicate a read error. V and J are TRBV12-3 or TRBV12-4 and TRBJ2-3, with D possibly TRBD2 on 5 matching bases. This CDR3 is built from 16 residues. The DNA of the CDR3 is TGTGCCAGCAGTTTAGGAGTACTAGTGGGCACAGATGCGCAGTATTTT. Encoded protein: CASSLGVLVGTDAQYF.